One and the same sample provided the 5 T cell receptor beta chains below, sequenced in a study of sequential checkpoint blockade in melanoma. As for treatment: randomized to nivolumab then ipilimumab (arm A) or the reverse (arm B). Produced via immunoSEQ multiplex PCR; TCRdb's table is partial and in-frame only. The sample lists 20,000 to 25,000 clones; under 30% were seen once. The sample here was tumor tissue (inferred from file names), taken from a patient given nivolumab and ipilimumab in sequence. Source of these receptors: a human donor with melanoma.

This clone was seen repeatedly, ten times or more. The rearrangement uses TRBV11-3 and TRBJ2-4; the match to TRBD2 covers 9 bases. J was trimmed by 0 bases and V by 5 bases; bases with no gene match: 5. Germline lookup yields CDR1 SGHNT and CDR2 YENEEA. The CDR3 has 16 amino acids. The CDR3 nucleotides are TGTGCCAGCAGCCCTAGCGGGGTACTAGCCAAAAACATTCAGTACTTC. This codes for CASSPSGVLAKNIQYF.

V gene TRBV19 combines with J gene TRBJ2-1; D is unresolved. CDR1 is LNHDA, CDR2 SQIVND, per germline (reference sequence). V gave up 5 bases and J gave up 7 bases, with 12 bases separating them. The CDR3 contains 13 residues. The CDR3 nucleotides are TGTGCCAGTAGTCCCCTCCCTGGTAATGAGCAGTTCTTC. Its protein is CASSPLPGNEQFF.

V gene TRBV6-8 combines with J gene TRBJ1-2; TRBD1 agrees at 7 bases. Germline-derived CDR1 and CDR2 are MNHGY and SAAAGT. V lost 7 bases to trimming and J lost 2 bases; unmatched junction nucleotides: 7. CDR3 length: 14 residues. CDR3 bases: TGTGCCAGCACCGAGAGGACAGGCAACTATGGCTACACCTTC. Protein: CASTERTGNYGYTF.

This clone was counted only a few times. The chain recombines TRBV1 with TRBJ2-7; the table calls TRBD1, which could not be checked here. TRBV1 is deemed a pseudogene. CDR3 length equals 13 residues. The CDR3 DNA sequence: TGCGCCAGCAGCCGGGACAGGGGTTACGAGCAGTACTTC. The encoded protein is CASSRDRGYEQYF.

The chain links TRBV6-8 to TRBJ1-2, with 7 bases lining up with TRBD1. CDR1 is MNHGY, CDR2 SAAAGT, per germline. The CDR3 contains 13 residues. V was clipped by 5 bases and J by 6 bases; unmatched bases: 6. CDR3 bases: TGTGCCAGCAGTAAGACAGGGAAGGATGGCTACACCTTC. It specifies CASSKTGKDGYTF.